The 5 T cell receptor beta chains reported below all come from one sample, sequenced in a study of CD8+ T cells in alopecia areata. Reverse transcription of extracted RNA yielded cDNA, which provided the sequencing template. Clones were sequenced by immunoSEQ multiplex PCR, and TCRdb holds only the in-frame ones, with some missing. The table has 110,000 to 150,000 clones, nearly 55% seen once. As for treatment: oral pan-JAK inhibitor, 5-10 mg twice daily. Sample: CD8+ T cells sorted from blood, taken at week 4, from a patient treated with tofacitinib. Every receptor here comes from a human donor with alopecia areata.

This clone showed up just a few times. The chain uses TRBV4-1 and TRBJ1-6; maybe TRBD1 (6 bases). Deletions cut 0 bases from V and 8 bases from J, with 14 bases between. CDR1 is MGHRA, CDR2 YSYEKL, per germline. The CDR3 covers 16 residues. The CDR3 sequence: CASSQDRDIGDSPLHF. CDR3 in DNA: TGCGCCAGCAGCCAAGACCGGGACATTGGCGATTCACCCCTCCACTTT.

The chain combines TRBV2 with TRBJ1-2; D gene unclear. Trimming left V 1 base short and J 5 bases short, with 8 bases between. Per germline, CDR1 SNHLY and CDR2 FYNNEI. CDR3 size: 13 residues. For the CDR3, the DNA is TGTGCCAGCAGTGAAGGGCAGGAATATGGCTACACCTTC. It yields the protein CASSEGQEYGYTF. The full variable domain, in which reference TRBV2 and TRBJ1-2 provide the parts outside the CDR3, is EPEVTQTPSHQVTQMGQEVILRCVPISNHLYFYWYRQILGQKVEFLVSFYNNEISEKSEIFDDQFSVERPDGSNFTLKIRSTKLEDSAMYFCASSEGQEYGYTFGSGTRLTVV.

This clone was observed a few times. The chain joins TRBV27 to TRBJ2-2, with D perhaps TRBD2 (7 bases). Per the germline V gene, CDR1 is MNHEY and CDR2 is SMNVEV (reference sequence). The CDR3 runs 15 residues. V gave up 6 bases and J gave up 3 bases, with 14 bases separating them. The CDR3 nucleotides read TGTGCCAGCAGCCTGGGGGGGCGCGACACCGGGGAGCTGTTTTTT. Translating gives CASSLGGRDTGELFF.

The table lists this clone with a few counts. The chain employs TRBV29-1 and TRBJ2-1; 7 positions agree with TRBD1. The ends lost 1 base at V and 6 bases at J; junction bases unmatched: 9. There are 15 residues in the CDR3. In germline, CDR1 is SQVTM, CDR2 ANQGSEA. CDR3: CSVEAPNRGINEQFF. In DNA form, the CDR3 reads TGCAGCGTTGAAGCCCCCAACAGGGGTATCAATGAGCAGTTCTTC.

The rearrangement joins TRBV19 to TRBJ2-7; no reliable D call. Trimming shortened V by 5 bases and J by 2 bases, and 4 bases separated the two germline ends. The CDR3 loop spans 11 amino acids. In germline, CDR1 is LNHDA, CDR2 SQIVND (reference sequence). CDR3 DNA sequence: TGTGCCAGTAGTTCCGCCTACGAGCAGTACTTC. This codes for CASSSAYEQYF. Variable domain in full (rest from reference TRBV19 and TRBJ2-7): DGGITQSPKYLFRKEGQNVTLSCEQNLNHDAMYWYRQDPGQGLRLIYYSQIVNDFQKGDIAEGYSVSREKKESFPLTVTSAQKNPTAFYLCASSSAYEQYFGPGTRLTVT.